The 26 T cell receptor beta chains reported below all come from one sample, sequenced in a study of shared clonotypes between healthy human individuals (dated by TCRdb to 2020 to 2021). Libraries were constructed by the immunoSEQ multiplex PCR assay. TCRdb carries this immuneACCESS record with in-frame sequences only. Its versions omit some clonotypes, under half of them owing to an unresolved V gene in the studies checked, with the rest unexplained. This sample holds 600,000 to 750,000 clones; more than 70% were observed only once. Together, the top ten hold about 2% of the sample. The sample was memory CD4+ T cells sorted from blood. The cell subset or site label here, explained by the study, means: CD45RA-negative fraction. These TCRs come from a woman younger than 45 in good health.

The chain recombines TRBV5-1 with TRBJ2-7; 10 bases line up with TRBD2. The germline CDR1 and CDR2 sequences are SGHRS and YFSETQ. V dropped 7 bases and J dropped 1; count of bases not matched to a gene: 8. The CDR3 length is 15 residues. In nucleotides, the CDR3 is TGCGCCAGCCAGTCATCTAGCGGGAGTTCCTACGAGCAGTACTTC. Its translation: CASQSSSGSSYEQYF.

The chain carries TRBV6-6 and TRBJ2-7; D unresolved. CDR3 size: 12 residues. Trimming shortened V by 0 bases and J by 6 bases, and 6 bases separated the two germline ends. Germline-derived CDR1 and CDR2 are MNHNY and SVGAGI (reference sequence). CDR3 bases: TGTGCCAGCAGTTACTCTAGCTCCGAGCAGTACTTC. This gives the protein CASSYSSSEQYF.

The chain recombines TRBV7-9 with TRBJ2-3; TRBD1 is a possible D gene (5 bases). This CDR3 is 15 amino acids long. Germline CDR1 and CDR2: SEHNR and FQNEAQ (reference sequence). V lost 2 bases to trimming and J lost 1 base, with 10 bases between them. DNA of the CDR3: TGTGCCAGCAGCTTAATCAGGGCGGGCACAGATACGCAGTATTTT. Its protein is CASSLIRAGTDTQYF. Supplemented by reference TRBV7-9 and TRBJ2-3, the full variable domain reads DTGVSQNPRHKITKRGQNVTFRCDPISEHNRLYWYRQTLGQGPEFLTYFQNEAQLEKSRLLSDRFSAERPKGSFSTLEIQRTEQGDSAMYLCASSLIRAGTDTQYFGPGTRLTVL.

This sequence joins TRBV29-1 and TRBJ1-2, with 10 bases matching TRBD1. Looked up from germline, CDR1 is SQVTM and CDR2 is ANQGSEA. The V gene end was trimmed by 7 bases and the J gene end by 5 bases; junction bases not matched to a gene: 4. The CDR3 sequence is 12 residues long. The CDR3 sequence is CSGRQGAYGYTF. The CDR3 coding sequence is TGCAGCGGGCGACAGGGGGCTTATGGCTACACCTTC.

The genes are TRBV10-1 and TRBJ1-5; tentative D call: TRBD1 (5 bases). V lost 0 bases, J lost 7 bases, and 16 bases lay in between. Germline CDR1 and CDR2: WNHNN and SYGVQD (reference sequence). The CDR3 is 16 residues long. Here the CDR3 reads CASSESWDVYFQPQHF. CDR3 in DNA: TGCGCCAGCAGTGAGTCGTGGGACGTGTATTTCCAGCCCCAGCATTTT.

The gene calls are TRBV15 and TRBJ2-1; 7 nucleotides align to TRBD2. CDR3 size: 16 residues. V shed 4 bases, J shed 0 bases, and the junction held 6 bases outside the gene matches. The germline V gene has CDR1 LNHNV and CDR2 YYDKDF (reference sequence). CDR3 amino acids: CATSTGRPSSYNEQFF. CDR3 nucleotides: TGTGCCACCAGCACCGGGAGGCCCAGCTCCTACAATGAGCAGTTCTTC.

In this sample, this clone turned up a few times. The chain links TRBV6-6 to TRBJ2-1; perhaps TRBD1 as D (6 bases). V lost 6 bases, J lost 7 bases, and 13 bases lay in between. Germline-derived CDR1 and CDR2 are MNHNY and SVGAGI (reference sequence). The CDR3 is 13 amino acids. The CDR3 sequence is CASRRTDTNEQFF. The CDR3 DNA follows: TGTGCCAGCAGACGGACAGACACAAATGAGCAGTTCTTC.

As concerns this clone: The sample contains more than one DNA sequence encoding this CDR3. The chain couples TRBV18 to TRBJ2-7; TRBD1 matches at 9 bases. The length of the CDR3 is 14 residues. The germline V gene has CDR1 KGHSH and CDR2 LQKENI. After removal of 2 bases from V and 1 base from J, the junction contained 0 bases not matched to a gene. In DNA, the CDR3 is TGTGCCAGCTCACCAGGGACAGGGTCCTACGAGCAGTACTTC. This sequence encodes CASSPGTGSYEQYF.

CDR3 loop: CASSPGHGNTIYF. DNA of the CDR3: TGTGCCAGCTCACCAGGACACGGAAACACCATATATTTT. V gene TRBV18 combines with J gene TRBJ1-3; TRBD1 might be the D (5 bases). This CDR3 comprises 13 residues. Germline CDR1 and CDR2: KGHSH and LQKENI. V gave up 2 bases and J gave up 4 bases, with 6 bases separating them. Using reference TRBV18 and TRBJ1-3 for the parts outside the CDR3, the full variable domain is NAGVMQNPRHLVRRRGQEARLRCSPMKGHSHVYWYRQLPEEGLKFMVYLQKENIIDESGMPKERFSAEFPKEGPSILRIQQVVRGDSAAYFCASSPGHGNTIYFGEGSWLTVV.

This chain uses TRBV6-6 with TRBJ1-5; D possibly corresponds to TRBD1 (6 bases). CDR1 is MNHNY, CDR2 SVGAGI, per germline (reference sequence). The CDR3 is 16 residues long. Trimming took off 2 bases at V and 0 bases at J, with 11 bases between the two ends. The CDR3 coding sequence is TGTGCCAGCAGTTACGCCCAGGGGTATAGCAATCAGCCCCAGCATTTT. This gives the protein CASSYAQGYSNQPQHF.

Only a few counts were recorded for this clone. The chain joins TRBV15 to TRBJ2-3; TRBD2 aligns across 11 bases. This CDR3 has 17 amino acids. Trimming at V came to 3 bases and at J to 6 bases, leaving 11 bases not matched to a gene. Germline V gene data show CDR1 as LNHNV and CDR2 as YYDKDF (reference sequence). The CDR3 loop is CATSSYGTSGHGDTQYF. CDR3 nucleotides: TGTGCCACCAGCAGTTATGGGACTAGCGGACATGGGGATACGCAGTATTTT.

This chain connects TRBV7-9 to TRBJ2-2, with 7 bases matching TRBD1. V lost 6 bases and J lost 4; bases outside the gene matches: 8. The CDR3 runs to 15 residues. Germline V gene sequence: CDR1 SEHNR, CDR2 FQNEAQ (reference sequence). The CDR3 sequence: CASRPRTGSTGELFF. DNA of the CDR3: TGTGCCAGCAGGCCCCGGACAGGTTCCACCGGGGAGCTGTTTTTT.

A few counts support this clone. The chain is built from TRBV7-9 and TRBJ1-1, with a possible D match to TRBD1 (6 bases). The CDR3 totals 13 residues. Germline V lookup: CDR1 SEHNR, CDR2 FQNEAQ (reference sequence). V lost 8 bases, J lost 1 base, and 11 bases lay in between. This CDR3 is CASHREENTEAFF. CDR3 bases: TGTGCCAGCCACAGGGAAGAGAACACTGAAGCTTTCTTT.

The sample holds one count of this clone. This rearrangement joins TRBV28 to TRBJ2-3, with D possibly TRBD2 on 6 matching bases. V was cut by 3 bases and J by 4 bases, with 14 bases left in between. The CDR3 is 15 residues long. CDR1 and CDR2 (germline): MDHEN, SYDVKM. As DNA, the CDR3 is TGTGCCAGCAGTTTCCTATCGGGGGTATCAGATACGCAGTATTTT. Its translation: CASSFLSGVSDTQYF.

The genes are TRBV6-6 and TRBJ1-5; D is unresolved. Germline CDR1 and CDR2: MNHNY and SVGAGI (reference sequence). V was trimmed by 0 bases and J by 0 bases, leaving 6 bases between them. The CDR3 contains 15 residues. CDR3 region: CASSYSGNSNQPQHF. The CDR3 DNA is TGTGCCAGCAGTTACTCAGGGAATAGCAATCAGCCCCAGCATTTT.

The CDR3 sequence is CASSPASEVNYGYTF. The CDR3, as DNA: TGTGCCAGCTCACCAGCATCAGAGGTAAACTATGGCTACACCTTC. The chain joins TRBV18 to TRBJ1-2, with no clear D. This CDR3 is 15 amino acids long. Per the germline V gene, CDR1 is KGHSH and CDR2 is LQKENI. V lost 2 bases and J 2 bases, leaving 12 bases between the germline ends.

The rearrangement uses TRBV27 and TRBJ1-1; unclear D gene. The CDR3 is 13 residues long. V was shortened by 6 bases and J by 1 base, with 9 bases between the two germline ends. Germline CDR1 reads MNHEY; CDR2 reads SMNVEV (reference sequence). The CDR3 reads CASRDRPNTEAFF. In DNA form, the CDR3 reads TGTGCCAGCAGAGATAGGCCGAACACTGAAGCTTTCTTT.

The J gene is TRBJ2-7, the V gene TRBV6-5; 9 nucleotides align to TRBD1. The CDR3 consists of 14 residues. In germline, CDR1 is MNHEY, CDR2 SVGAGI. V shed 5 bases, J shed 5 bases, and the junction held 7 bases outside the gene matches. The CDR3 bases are TGTGCCAGCAGTAAATGGACAGGGGACAACGAGCAGTACTTC. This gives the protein CASSKWTGDNEQYF.

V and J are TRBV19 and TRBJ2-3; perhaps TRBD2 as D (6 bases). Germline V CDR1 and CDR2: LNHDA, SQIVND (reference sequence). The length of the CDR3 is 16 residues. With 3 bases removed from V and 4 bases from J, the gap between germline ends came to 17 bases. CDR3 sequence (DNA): TGTGCCAGTAGTATTGGAGGGGTCAATGGCGCAGATACGCAGTATTTT. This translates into CASSIGGVNGADTQYF.

This chain's CDR3 is CASSTGRTYEQYF. Written as DNA, the CDR3 is TGTGCCAGCAGCACCGGACGGACCTACGAGCAGTACTTC. The chain couples TRBV11-2 to TRBJ2-7; D gene unclear. The CDR3 runs to 13 residues. The V gene's germline CDR1 is SGHAT and CDR2 FQNNGV. The V and J ends lost 5 bases and 2 bases respectively, with 10 bases between them.

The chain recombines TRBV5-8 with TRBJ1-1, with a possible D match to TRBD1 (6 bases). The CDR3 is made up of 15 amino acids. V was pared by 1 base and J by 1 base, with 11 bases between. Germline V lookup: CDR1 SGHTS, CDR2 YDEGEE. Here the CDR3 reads CASSLLWTANTEAFF. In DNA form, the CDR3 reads TGTGCCAGCAGCTTGTTGTGGACAGCGAACACTGAAGCTTTCTTT.

Here the CDR3 reads CASSHDRGRAEQYF. The CDR3 nucleotides read TGTGCCAGCAGCCATGACAGGGGGCGCGCCGAGCAGTACTTC. The V and J genes are TRBV5-4 and TRBJ2-5; 10 bases fit TRBD1. The J call is in doubt because the DNA end fits TRBJ2-7 better. Germline lookup yields CDR1 SGHNT and CDR2 YYREEE (reference sequence). This CDR3 contains 14 residues.

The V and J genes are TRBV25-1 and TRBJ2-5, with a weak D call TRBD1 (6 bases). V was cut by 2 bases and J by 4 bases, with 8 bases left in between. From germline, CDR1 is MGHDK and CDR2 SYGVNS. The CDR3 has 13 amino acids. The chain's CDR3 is CASSEGGAETQYF. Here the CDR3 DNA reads TGTGCCAGCAGTGAAGGGGGCGCAGAGACCCAGTACTTC. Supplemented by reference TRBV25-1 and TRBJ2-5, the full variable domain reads EADIYQTPRYLVIGTGKKITLECSQTMGHDKMYWYQQDPGMELHLIHYSYGVNSTEKGDLSSESTVSRIRTEHFPLTLESARPSHTSQYLCASSEGGAETQYFGPGTRLLVL.

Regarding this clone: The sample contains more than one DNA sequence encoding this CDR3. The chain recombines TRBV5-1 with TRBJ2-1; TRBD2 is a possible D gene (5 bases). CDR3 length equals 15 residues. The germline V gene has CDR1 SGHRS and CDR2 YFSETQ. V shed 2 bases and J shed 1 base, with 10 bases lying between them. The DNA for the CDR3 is TGCGCCAGCAGCTTTCTAGCTGGATCCTACAATGAGCAGTTCTTC. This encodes CASSFLAGSYNEQFF.

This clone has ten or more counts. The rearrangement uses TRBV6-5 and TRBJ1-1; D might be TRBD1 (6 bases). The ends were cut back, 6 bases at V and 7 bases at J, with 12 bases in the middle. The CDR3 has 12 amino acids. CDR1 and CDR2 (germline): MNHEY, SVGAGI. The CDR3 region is CASSKNRDEAFF. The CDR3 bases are TGTGCCAGCAGCAAGAACAGGGATGAAGCTTTCTTT.

CDR3 sequence (DNA): TGTGCCAGCAGCTCTATAGCGGGAGGGGATTACGAGCAGTACTTC. Encoded protein: CASSSIAGGDYEQYF. This rearrangement joins TRBV5-4 to TRBJ2-7; TRBD2 aligns across 11 bases. Germline assignment: CDR1 SGHNT and CDR2 YYREEE (reference sequence). J lost 4 bases, V lost 3 bases, and 6 bases had no gene match. This CDR3 region has 15 residues.